Below, 9 T cell receptor beta chains from the same sample are listed, as sequenced in a study of T-cell memory formation after mild COVID-19. Each CDR3 protein gets one entry after TCRdb re-called the 5' RACE reads with MiXCR. The table has tens of thousands of distinct CDR3 sequences, 25% to 35% seen once. The material sequenced was PBMCs or a T cell subset sorted from them (not recorded which). Receptor source: a man younger than 35 who had mild COVID-19 (a few samples of this study predate the infection). Cell type and time point are not known.

V is TRBV20-1 and J is TRBJ2-4; D not resolved. Trimming took 1 base from V and 0 from J, leaving 7 bases between them. The CDR3 consists of 14 residues. Germline loops: CDR1 DFQATT, CDR2 SNEGSKA (reference sequence). In DNA form, the CDR3 reads TGCAGTGCTAGAGGGGCAGAAGCCAAAAACATTCAGTACTTC. Residues: CSARGAEAKNIQYF.

The table lists this clonotype with a few counts. The V and J genes are TRBV7-2 and TRBJ1-3; D is unclear. There are 12 residues in the CDR3. The germline gives CDR1 SGHTA, CDR2 FQGNSA. The V end was cut by 5 bases, the J end by 4 bases, with 6 bases between. CDR3 bases: TGTGCCAGCAGCCCACCCGGAAACACCATATATTTT. The encoded protein is CASSPPGNTIYF.

This chain joins TRBV12-3 or TRBV12-4 and TRBJ2-4; D might be TRBD1 or TRBD2, each matching 5 bases. V lost 3 bases, J lost 0 bases, and 9 bases lay in between. The CDR3 sequence is 15 residues long. The CDR3 coding sequence is TGTGCCAGCAGTTTGACGGGGCTAGCCAAAAACATTCAGTACTTC. Its translation is CASSLTGLAKNIQYF.

This clonotype has ten or more counts. Here the CDR3 reads CASSLVGPFSFF. DNA for the CDR3: TGTGCCAGCAGCTTAGTCGGGCCTTTTTCTTTCTTT. V usage is TRBV7-2 and J usage is TRBJ1-1; no definite D call. V gave up 1 base and J gave up 12 bases, with 12 bases separating them. CDR1 and CDR2 (germline): SGHTA, FQGNSA. The CDR3 spans 12 residues.

This clonotype has more than one count but fewer than ten. This rearrangement joins TRBV9 to TRBJ2-5, with D perhaps TRBD1 (5 bases). Germline CDR1 reads SGDLS; CDR2 reads YYNGEE. The CDR3 has 12 amino acids. V shed 4 bases and J shed 2 bases, with 6 bases lying between them. Written as DNA, the CDR3 is TGTGCCAGCAGCAAGGGGCAAGAGACCCAGTACTTC. The encoded protein is CASSKGQETQYF.

The chain links TRBV10-3 to TRBJ2-3; TRBD1 matches 7 bases. CDR1 and CDR2 (germline): ENHRY, SYGVKD. With V trimmed by 7 bases and J by 5 bases, 12 bases remained unmatched. This CDR3 comprises 15 residues. CDR3 protein: CAIKGAVALGDTQYF. The CDR3 nucleotides read TGTGCCATCAAGGGGGCAGTCGCTCTGGGAGATACGCAGTATTTT.

There are a few counts of this clonotype. V is TRBV7-9 and J is TRBJ2-1; unclear D gene. Germline V gene sequence: CDR1 SEHNR, CDR2 FQNEAQ (reference sequence). V lost 2 bases and J lost 6, with 14 bases in between. The CDR3 covers 15 residues. CDR3 DNA sequence: TGTGCCAGCAGCTTAATTCCAGGATACGGCAATGAGCAGTTCTTC. It translates to CASSLIPGYGNEQFF.

V gene TRBV20-1 combines with J gene TRBJ2-5; D may match TRBD1 or TRBD2 (6 bases each). Trimming took off 0 bases at V and 4 bases at J, with 15 bases between the two ends. Germline CDR1 is DFQATT and CDR2 is SNEGSKA (reference sequence). CDR3 size: 15 residues. This chain's CDR3 is CSARDLGGLAETQYF. In DNA form, the CDR3 reads TGCAGTGCTAGAGATCTTGGGGGGCTGGCAGAGACCCAGTACTTC.

The chain is built from TRBV6-5 and TRBJ1-5; 7 bases are a match to TRBD1. The CDR3 spans 13 residues. The V gene's germline CDR1 is MNHEY and CDR2 SVGAGI. J lost 4 bases, V lost 6 bases, and 3 bases had no gene match. CDR3 in DNA: TGTGCCAGCAGCACCAGGGGGAATCAGCCCCAGCATTTT. Translation gives CASSTRGNQPQHF.